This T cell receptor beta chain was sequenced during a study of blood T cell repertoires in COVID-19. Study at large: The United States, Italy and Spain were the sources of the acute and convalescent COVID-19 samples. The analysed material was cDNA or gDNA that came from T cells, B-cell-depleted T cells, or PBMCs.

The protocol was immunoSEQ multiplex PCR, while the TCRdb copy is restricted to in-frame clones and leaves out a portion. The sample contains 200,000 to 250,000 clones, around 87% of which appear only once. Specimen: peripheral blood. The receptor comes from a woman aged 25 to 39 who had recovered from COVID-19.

CDR3 residues: CASSPGLVSYNEQFF. CDR3 DNA sequence: TGTGCCAGCAGTCCCGGACTAGTATCCTACAATGAGCAGTTCTTC. J is TRBJ2-1 and V is TRBV7-9, with 7 bases aligning to TRBD2. The V segment lost 6 bases and the J segment 1 base; nucleotides outside the gene matches: 6. CDR1 and CDR2 (germline): SEHNR, FQNEAQ (reference sequence). This CDR3 spans 15 amino acids. Variable domain in full (rest from reference TRBV7-9 and TRBJ2-1): DTGVSQNPRHKITKRGQNVTFRCDPISEHNRLYWYRQTLGQGPEFLTYFQNEAQLEKSRLLSDRFSAERPKGSFSTLEIQRTEQGDSAMYLCASSPGLVSYNEQFFGPGTRLTVL.